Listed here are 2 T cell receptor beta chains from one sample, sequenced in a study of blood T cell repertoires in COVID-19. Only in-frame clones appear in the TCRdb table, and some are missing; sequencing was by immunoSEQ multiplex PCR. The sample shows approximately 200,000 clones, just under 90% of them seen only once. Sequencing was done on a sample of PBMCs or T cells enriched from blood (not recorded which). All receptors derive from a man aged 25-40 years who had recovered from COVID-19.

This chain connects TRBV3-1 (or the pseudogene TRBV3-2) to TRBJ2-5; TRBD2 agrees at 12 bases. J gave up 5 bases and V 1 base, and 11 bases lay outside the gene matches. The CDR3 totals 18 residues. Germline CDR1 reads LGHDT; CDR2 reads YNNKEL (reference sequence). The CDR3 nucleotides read TGTGCCAGCAGCCAAGGACTAGCGGGAGATTGTGAAGTGGAGACCCAGTACTTC. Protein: CASSQGLAGDCEVETQYF.

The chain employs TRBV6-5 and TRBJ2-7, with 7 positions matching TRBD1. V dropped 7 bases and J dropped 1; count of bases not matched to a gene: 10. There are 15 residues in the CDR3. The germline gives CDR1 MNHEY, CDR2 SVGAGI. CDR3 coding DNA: TGTGCCAGCACTCTTAGTACAGGGGAATCCTACGAGCAGTACTTC. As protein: CASTLSTGESYEQYF.